The present T cell receptor beta chain was sequenced within a study of blood T cell repertoires in COVID-19. On the study more broadly: Whether acute or convalescent, the COVID-19 samples came from the United States, Italy and Spain. Sources were T cells, B-cell-depleted T cells, or PBMCs; the material itself was cDNA or gDNA.

Authors' data handling: Cell counts per sample came from amplifying reference gene primers. The assay was immunoSEQ multiplex PCR, and TCRdb's table has in-frame clones only and misses some. V and J calls and clone size come straight from that table; D and trimming were deduced from the DNA. Of about 69,000 clones listed, roughly 85% are singletons. The germline CDR1 and CDR2 sequences are KGHDR and SFDVKD. Germline trimming cut 4 bases from V and 4 bases from J; bases unmatched to any gene: 7. The CDR3 consists of 16 residues. The material sequenced was peripheral blood. The TCR sequence derives from an elderly man with acute or convalescent COVID-19. V gene TRBV24-1 combines with J gene TRBJ2-3; 10 bases match TRBD2. For the CDR3, the DNA is TGTGCCACCAGTGAAGGACTAGCGGAGATAGCAGATACGCAGTATTTT. Translated: CATSEGLAEIADTQYF.